Listed below are T cell receptor beta chains from one sample, sequenced in a study of CD8 T cells in ankylosing spondylitis. TCRdb re-analysed the 5' RACE reads in MiXCR, keeping a single row per CDR3 protein. The sample contains nearly 350,000 distinct CDR3 sequences, around 15% of which appear only once. Sequenced input: blood, either unsorted or a sorted T cell fraction (not recorded which). The receptors originated from a male donor with ankylosing spondylitis or in good health (not recorded which). The CDR3 runs from the conserved cysteine through the conserved F or W. D genes are given only for firm matches. Expanded clones are given a class, and other clones once, few, many or no size at all.

d_call j_call v_call clone_size cdr3_aa cdr3_nt
NA TRBJ1-5 TRBV12-3/TRBV12-4 few CASSTQSNQPQHF TGTGCCAGCAGCACCCAGAGTAATCAGCCCCAGCATTTT
NA TRBJ2-5 TRBV3-1 NA CASSPLASQETQYF TGTGCCAGCAGCCCCCTCGCGAGTCAAGAGACCCAGTACTTC
NA TRBJ1-2 TRBV10-3 few CAISELRATSGGYTF TGTGCCATCAGTGAGCTCCGGGCTACAAGCGGAGGCTACACCTTC
TRBD1 TRBJ1-5 TRBV4-1 few CASSHSDRGENQPQHF TGCGCCAGCAGCCATTCGGACAGGGGGGAGAATCAGCCCCAGCATTTT
NA TRBJ1-2 TRBV6-5 NA CASSYEAAPYGGYTF TGTGCCAGCAGTTACGAGGCAGCCCCCTACGGTGGCTACACCTTC
NA TRBJ2-7 TRBV5-6 NA CASSLGLGEQYF TGTGCCAGCAGCTTGGGCCTGGGGGAGCAGTACTTC
TRBD2 TRBJ2-5 TRBV12-3/TRBV12-4 NA CASSLRPAGVTETQYF TGTGCCAGCAGTTTAAGGCCAGCGGGAGTGACGGAGACCCAGTACTTC
TRBD1 TRBJ2-3 TRBV12-3/TRBV12-4 few CASRGTGGSYTQYF TGTGCCAGCAGGGGAACAGGGGGCTCGTATACGCAGTATTTT
NA TRBJ2-3 TRBV3-1 few CATQPGPGDTQYF TGTGCCACGCAACCGGGACCCGGGGATACGCAGTATTTT
NA TRBJ1-1 TRBV11-2 few CASSLPPYDRNTEAFF TGTGCCAGCAGCTTACCCCCGTACGACAGGAACACTGAAGCTTTCTTT
TRBD2 TRBJ2-1 TRBV10-3 NA CAISGSGGNYNEQFF TGTGCCATCAGTGGAAGCGGGGGGAATTACAATGAGCAGTTCTTC
NA TRBJ1-1 TRBV20-1 NA CSARVGRKMNTEAFF TGCAGTGCTAGAGTGGGACGGAAAATGAACACTGAAGCTTTCTTT
NA TRBJ2-7 TRBV9 NA CASSVAPLPYEQYF TGTGCCAGCAGCGTAGCCCCCCTGCCCTACGAGCAGTACTTC
TRBD2 TRBJ2-7 TRBV11-2 few CASSHLGKGGRSSYEQYF TGTGCCAGCAGCCACCTCGGGAAAGGCGGGAGGAGCTCCTACGAGCAGTACTTC
NA TRBJ2-2 TRBV12-5 NA CASGEGQANTGELFF TGTGCTAGTGGCGAGGGACAAGCGAACACCGGGGAGCTGTTTTTT
NA TRBJ1-1 TRBV18 many CASSPTQDTEAFF TGTGCCAGCTCACCTACACAGGACACTGAAGCTTTCTTT
TRBD1 TRBJ2-3 TRBV5-1 many CASSANLGQQQYF TGCGCCAGCAGCGCGAACCTGGGACAGCAGCAGTATTTT
TRBD1 TRBJ1-2 TRBV12-3/TRBV12-4 few CASSGGQGATDYGYTF TGTGCCAGCAGTGGGGGACAGGGGGCTACAGACTATGGCTACACCTTC
NA TRBJ1-1 TRBV27 few CASSLSGQGYTEAFF TGTGCCAGCAGTTTATCAGGGCAGGGGTACACTGAAGCTTTCTTT
TRBD2 TRBJ2-2 TRBV5-1 NA CASSQTSGRMSGELFF TGCGCCAGCAGTCAGACTAGCGGGAGAATGTCCGGGGAGCTGTTTTTT
TRBD2 TRBJ2-1 TRBV6-2/TRBV6-3 few CASSYGGGRGNEQFF TGTGCCAGCAGTTACGGCGGCGGGAGAGGGAATGAGCAGTTCTTC
NA TRBJ1-2 TRBV6-1 NA CASSEAPGYGYTF TGTGCCAGCAGTGAAGCGCCTGGCTATGGCTACACCTTC
TRBD1 TRBJ1-1 TRBV19 once CASSTDRVTTEAFF TGTGCCAGTAGTACGGACAGGGTGACCACTGAAGCTTTCTTT
TRBD2 TRBJ2-1 TRBV7-2 NA CASSEAGTSVYNEQFF TGTGCCAGCAGTGAAGCCGGGACTAGCGTCTACAATGAGCAGTTCTTC
TRBD1 TRBJ1-1 TRBV29-1 few CSVAGGLNTEAFF TGCAGCGTTGCAGGGGGTCTGAACACTGAAGCTTTCTTT
NA TRBJ2-1 TRBV6-1 few CASSKAEYNEQFF TGTGCCAGCAGTAAAGCGGAGTACAATGAGCAGTTCTTC
NA TRBJ1-2 TRBV6-1 NA CASSEQVGGYTF TGTGCCAGCAGTGAGCAGGTGGGGGGCTACACCTTC
NA TRBJ2-1 TRBV5-8 few CASSLLTPYNEQFF TGTGCCAGCAGCTTGCTGACTCCATACAATGAGCAGTTCTTC
NA TRBJ2-3 TRBV11-1 many CASRGTDTQYF TGTGCCAGCAGGGGCACAGATACGCAGTATTTT
TRBD1 TRBJ2-5 TRBV20-1 NA CSARDRYRGSEETQYF TGCAGTGCTAGAGATCGGTACAGGGGGTCTGAAGAGACCCAGTACTTC
NA TRBJ2-1 TRBV12-3/TRBV12-4 many CASSFSSGYYNEQFF TGTGCCAGCAGTTTCTCAAGCGGATACTACAATGAGCAGTTCTTC
NA TRBJ1-1 TRBV3-1 NA CASSQERQRAFF TGTGCCAGCAGCCAAGAACGACAGAGGGCTTTCTTT
NA TRBJ2-1 TRBV7-9 NA CASSSRDWGNEQFF TGTGCCAGCAGCTCCCGGGACTGGGGGAATGAGCAGTTCTTC
NA TRBJ1-1 TRBV11-2 many CASSLGQSAPEAFF TGTGCCAGCAGCTTAGGACAGTCTGCCCCTGAAGCTTTCTTT
TRBD2 TRBJ2-2 TRBV5-1 few CASSVGLADPGELFF TGCGCCAGCAGCGTGGGACTAGCGGATCCCGGGGAGCTGTTTTTT
TRBD1 TRBJ1-6 TRBV10-3 few CAQGADNNSPLHF TGTGCCCAGGGGGCAGATAATAATTCACCCCTCCACTTT
NA TRBJ2-7 TRBV11-2 few CASSLEHAGVYF TGTGCCAGCAGCTTAGAGCACGCGGGTGTGTACTTC
TRBD1 TRBJ2-7 TRBV12-3/TRBV12-4 many CASSSGQGSYEQYF TGTGCCAGCAGTTCGGGACAGGGATCCTACGAGCAGTACTTC
NA TRBJ1-1 TRBV12-3/TRBV12-4 NA CASIWGGTEAFF TGTGCCAGCATCTGGGGGGGCACTGAAGCTTTCTTT
NA TRBJ1-1 TRBV6-1 NA CASRRRGNTEAFF TGTGCCAGCAGACGCAGGGGGAACACTGAAGCTTTCTTT
NA TRBJ1-1 TRBV4-1 few CASSQDVSGQGRTEAFF TGCGCCAGCAGCCAAGATGTCAGCGGTCAGGGACGGACTGAAGCTTTCTTT